This T cell receptor (beta chain) is drawn from a study of Ad26.COV2.S vaccination and SARS-CoV-2 variants. Study as a whole: The trial was COV1001 and the donor's arm was Ad26.COV2.S. General study results and limits: There was reportedly substantial breadth in spike-specific CD8+ and CD4+ T cell responses after vaccination.

Sample treatment: 15 to 20 received Ad26.COV2.S at low or high dose, single or two shots; 5 received placebo; per-sample allocation not given. Sampling happened 63 days after the first vaccine or placebo injection. In Boston, an adult donor aged 18-55 years took part. V lost 5 bases to trimming and J lost 7 bases; unmatched junction nucleotides: 17. This CDR3 has 17 amino acids. Per the germline V gene, CDR1 is SGHAT and CDR2 is FQNNGV. Concerning this clone: What it recognizes is unknown.

Profiling relied on immunoSEQ multiplex PCR, and the TCRdb table lists in-frame clones only, not all of them. Of hundreds of thousands of clones in the sample, 75% to 90% are singletons; the top ten hold about 2.5%. The receptor was derived from a person between 18 and 65 years old who received the Ad26.COV2.S COVID-19 vaccine or a placebo. The chain is built from TRBV11-2 and TRBJ1-2; the match to TRBD1 covers 9 bases. The sequences come from peripheral blood, collected in a trial of Ad26.COV2.S vaccine versus placebo. CDR3 in amino acids: CASSHATPRQGGSGYTF. CDR3 in DNA: TGTGCCAGCAGCCATGCTACCCCGAGACAGGGGGGGAGTGGCTACACCTTC.